Reported below is one T cell receptor beta chain. Researchers report immunoSEQ v3.0 was run at survey level. This table comes from immunoSEQ multiplex PCR, and its TCRdb copy is limited to in-frame clones, with some not included. Of about 40,000 clones listed, more than 80% are singletons. This record comes from a study of long-term antiretroviral therapy in people with HIV. The TCR sequence derives from a woman between 45 and 65 years old with HIV. This specimen consisted of unsorted PBMCs, obtained 3.1 years after starting antiretroviral therapy.

The CDR3 DNA reads TGTGCCAGTATTCCTCCCGGGACAGGTCTTCCCACTGAAGCTTTCTTT. Residues: CASIPPGTGLPTEAFF. The chain links TRBV19 to TRBJ1-1; 8 nucleotides agree with TRBD1. V trimming: 7 bases; J trimming: 4 bases; junction bases outside the gene matches: 14. Germline lookup yields CDR1 LNHDA and CDR2 SQIVND (reference sequence). The CDR3 totals 16 residues.